Shown below are 2 T cell receptor beta chains from a single sample sequenced in a study of cytomegalovirus exposure and HLA in healthy donors. Vbeta (60) and Jbeta (13) primers were used in the PCR. Measured with immunoSEQ multiplex PCR; TCRdb has only the in-frame clones, and not every one. The profile covers fewer than 75,000 clones, with approximately 83% appearing a single time and roughly 4.5% taken by the ten largest. Sequences were obtained from PBMCs. These receptors were obtained from a man younger than 40 in good health and CMV-seronegative.

Here the CDR3 reads CASSLGASGSADTQYF. CDR3 in DNA: TGTGCCAGCAGCTTAGGGGCTAGCGGGAGTGCGGATACGCAGTATTTT. The V gene is TRBV11-3, the J gene TRBJ2-3; 10 positions match TRBD2. Trimming at V came to 1 base and at J to 6 bases, leaving 7 bases not matched to a gene. The CDR3 runs 16 residues. The germline gives CDR1 SGHNT, CDR2 YENEEA.

This clone came up a few times. The rearrangement links TRBV10-2 to TRBJ2-1; D is perhaps TRBD1 (5 bases). Germline CDR1 and CDR2: WSHSY and SAAADI. CDR3 length equals 13 residues. V was cut by 4 bases and J by 4 bases, with 8 bases left in between. The chain's CDR3 is CASSVQEYNEQFF. The CDR3 DNA reads as TGCGCCAGCAGTGTACAGGAATACAATGAGCAGTTCTTC.